This TCR beta chain appears in the sequencing data of a study of blood T cell repertoires in COVID-19. Study-wide context: Both acute and convalescent COVID-19 samples were obtained from the United States, Italy and Spain.

TCRdb keeps only in-frame clones here, not all; method: immunoSEQ multiplex PCR. The table has 110,000 to 150,000 clones, more than 65% seen once. V dropped 5 bases and J dropped 9 bases, with 19 bases sitting between them. Germline values: CDR1 MNHEY, CDR2 SVGAGI. This CDR3 contains 14 residues. The sample consisted of peripheral blood. This rearrangement joins TRBV6-5 to TRBJ1-1; maybe TRBD1 (6 bases). The receptor's source is a man between 60 and 75 years old with active or convalescent COVID-19. The CDR3 loop reads CASSRGSTGIQAFF. CDR3 sequence (DNA): TGTGCCAGCAGTAGGGGATCTACAGGGATACAAGCTTTCTTT.